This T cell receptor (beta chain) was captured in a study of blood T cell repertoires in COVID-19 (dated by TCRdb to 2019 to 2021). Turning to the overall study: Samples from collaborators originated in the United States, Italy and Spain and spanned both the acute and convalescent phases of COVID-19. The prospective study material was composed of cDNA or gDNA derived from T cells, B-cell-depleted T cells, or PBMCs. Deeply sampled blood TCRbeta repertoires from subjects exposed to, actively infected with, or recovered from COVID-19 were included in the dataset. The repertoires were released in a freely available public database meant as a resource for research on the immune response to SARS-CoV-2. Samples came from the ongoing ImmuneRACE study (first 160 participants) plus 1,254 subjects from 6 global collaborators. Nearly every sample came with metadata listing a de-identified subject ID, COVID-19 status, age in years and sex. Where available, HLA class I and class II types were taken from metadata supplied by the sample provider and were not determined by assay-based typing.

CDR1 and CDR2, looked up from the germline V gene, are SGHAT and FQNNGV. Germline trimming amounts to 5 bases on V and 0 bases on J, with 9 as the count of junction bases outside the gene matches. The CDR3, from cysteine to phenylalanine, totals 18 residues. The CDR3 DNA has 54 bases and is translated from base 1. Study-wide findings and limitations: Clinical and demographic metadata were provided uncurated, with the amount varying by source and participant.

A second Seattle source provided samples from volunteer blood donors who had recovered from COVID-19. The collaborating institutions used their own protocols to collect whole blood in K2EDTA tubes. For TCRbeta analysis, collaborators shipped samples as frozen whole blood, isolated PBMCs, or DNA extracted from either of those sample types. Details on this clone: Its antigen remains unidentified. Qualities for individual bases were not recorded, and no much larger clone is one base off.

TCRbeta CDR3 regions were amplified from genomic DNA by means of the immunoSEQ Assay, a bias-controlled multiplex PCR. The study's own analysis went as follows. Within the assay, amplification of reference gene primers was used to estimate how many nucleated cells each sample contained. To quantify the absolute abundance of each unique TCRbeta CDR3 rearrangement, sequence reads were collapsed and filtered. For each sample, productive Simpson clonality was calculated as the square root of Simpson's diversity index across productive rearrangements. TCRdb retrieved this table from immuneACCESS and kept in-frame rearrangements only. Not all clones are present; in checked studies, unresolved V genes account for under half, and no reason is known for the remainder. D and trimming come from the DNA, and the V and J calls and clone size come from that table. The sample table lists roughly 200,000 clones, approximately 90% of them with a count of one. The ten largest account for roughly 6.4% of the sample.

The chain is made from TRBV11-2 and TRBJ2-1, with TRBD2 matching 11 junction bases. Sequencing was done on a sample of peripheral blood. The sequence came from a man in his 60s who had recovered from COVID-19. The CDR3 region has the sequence CASSLGTSGPSSYNEQFF. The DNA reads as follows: TGTGCCAGCAGCCTGGGGACTAGCGGACCAAGCTCCTACAATGAGCAGTTCTTC.